This T cell receptor (beta chain) was obtained from a study of cytomegalovirus exposure and HLA in healthy donors. The overall study: Most genotyped donors, about four fifths of about 400, had Caucasian-associated genetic ancestry. The study's findings and limits: Later on, an analysis tied around 17,000 TCR beta sequences to HLA alleles at 0.05 false discovery rate. Analyses of presence and absence presupposed an approximately uniform sequencing depth across donors.

On this clone: Antigen: not known.

Primers included in the PCR were 60 Vbeta and 13 Jbeta primers. The assay was immunoSEQ multiplex PCR, and TCRdb's table has in-frame clones only and misses some. The sample comprises 80,000 to 100,000 clones, around 86% of which are singletons, and approximately 4% rests with the top ten. The CDR3 is made up of 17 amino acids. CDR1 MGHRA and CDR2 YSYEKL come from the germline V gene. After removal of 0 bases from V and 2 bases from J, the junction contained 8 bases not matched to a gene. The sample consisted of PBMCs. This chain joins TRBV4-1 and TRBJ2-5; 8 positions match TRBD2. This clonotype was sampled from a female donor in good health and CMV-seropositive. CDR3 residues: CASSQDDQREYQETQYF. In DNA form, the CDR3 reads TGCGCCAGCAGCCAAGACGACCAGCGGGAGTATCAAGAGACCCAGTACTTC.